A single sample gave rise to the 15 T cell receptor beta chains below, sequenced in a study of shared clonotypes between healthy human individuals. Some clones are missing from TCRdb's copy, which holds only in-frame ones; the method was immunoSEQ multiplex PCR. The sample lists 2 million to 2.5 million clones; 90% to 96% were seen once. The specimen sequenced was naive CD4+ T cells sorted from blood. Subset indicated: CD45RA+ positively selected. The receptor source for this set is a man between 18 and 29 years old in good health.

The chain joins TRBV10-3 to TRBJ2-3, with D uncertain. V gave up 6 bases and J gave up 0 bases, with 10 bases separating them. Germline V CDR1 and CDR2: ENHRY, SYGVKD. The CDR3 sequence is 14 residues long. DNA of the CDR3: TGTGCCATCAGGACGACGGCTAGCACAGATACGCAGTATTTT. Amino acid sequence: CAIRTTASTDTQYF.

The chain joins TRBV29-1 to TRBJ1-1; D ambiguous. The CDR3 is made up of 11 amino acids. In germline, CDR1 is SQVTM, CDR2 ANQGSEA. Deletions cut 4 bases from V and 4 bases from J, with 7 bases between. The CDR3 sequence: CSVGSSTEAFF. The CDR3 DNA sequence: TGCAGCGTTGGATCCTCCACTGAAGCTTTCTTT.

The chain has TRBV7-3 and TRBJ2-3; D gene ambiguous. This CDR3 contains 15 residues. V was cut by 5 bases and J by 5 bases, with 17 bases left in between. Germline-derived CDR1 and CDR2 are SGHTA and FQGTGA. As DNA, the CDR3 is TGTGCCAGCAGCGCTGGCGCCACGGTGGGAGATACGCAGTATTTT. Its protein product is CASSAGATVGDTQYF.

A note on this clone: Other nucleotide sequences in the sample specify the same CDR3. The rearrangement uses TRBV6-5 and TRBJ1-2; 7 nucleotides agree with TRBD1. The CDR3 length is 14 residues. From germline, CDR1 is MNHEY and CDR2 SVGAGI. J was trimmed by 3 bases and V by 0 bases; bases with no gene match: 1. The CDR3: CASSYSGTDYGYTF. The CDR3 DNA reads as TGTGCCAGCAGTTACTCAGGGACAGACTATGGCTACACCTTC.

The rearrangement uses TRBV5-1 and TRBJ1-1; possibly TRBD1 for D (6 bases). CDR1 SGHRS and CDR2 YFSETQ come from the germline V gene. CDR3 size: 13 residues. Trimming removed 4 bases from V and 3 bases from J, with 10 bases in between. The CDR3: CASSPHRDTEAFF. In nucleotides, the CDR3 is TGCGCCAGCAGCCCCCACAGGGACACTGAAGCTTTCTTT.

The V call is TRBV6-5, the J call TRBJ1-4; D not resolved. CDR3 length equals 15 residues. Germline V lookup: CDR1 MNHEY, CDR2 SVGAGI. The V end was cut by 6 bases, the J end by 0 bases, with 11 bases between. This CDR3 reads CASSPMVATNEKLFF. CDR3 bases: TGTGCCAGCAGCCCTATGGTTGCAACTAATGAAAAACTGTTTTTT.

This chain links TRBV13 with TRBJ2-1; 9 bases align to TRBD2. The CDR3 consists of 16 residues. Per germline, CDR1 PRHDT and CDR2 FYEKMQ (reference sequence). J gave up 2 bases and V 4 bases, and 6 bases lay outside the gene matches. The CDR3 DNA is TGTGCCAGCAGCTACCGCGGGAGGGCCACCTACAATGAGCAGTTCTTC. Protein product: CASSYRGRATYNEQFF.

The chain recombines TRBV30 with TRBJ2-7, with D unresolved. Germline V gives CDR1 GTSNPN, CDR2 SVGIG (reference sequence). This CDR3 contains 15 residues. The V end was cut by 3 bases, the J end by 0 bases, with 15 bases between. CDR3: CAWSTAQISSYEQYF. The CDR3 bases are TGTGCCTGGAGCACGGCCCAGATTAGCTCCTACGAGCAGTACTTC. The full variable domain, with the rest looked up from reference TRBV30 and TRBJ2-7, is SQTIHQWPATLVQPVGSPLSLECTVEGTSNPNLYWYRQAAGRGLQLLFYSVGIGQISSEVPQNLSASRPQDRQFILSSKKLLLSDSGFYLCAWSTAQISSYEQYFGPGTRLTVT.

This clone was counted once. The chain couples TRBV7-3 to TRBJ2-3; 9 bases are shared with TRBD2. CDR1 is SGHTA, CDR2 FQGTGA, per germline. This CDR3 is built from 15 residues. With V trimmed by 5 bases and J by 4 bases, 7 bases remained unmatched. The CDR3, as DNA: TGTGCCAGCAGCCCCGGGGTAGCGGGGGCAGATACGCAGTATTTT. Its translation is CASSPGVAGADTQYF.

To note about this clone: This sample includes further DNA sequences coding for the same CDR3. CDR3 residues: CASSSGHIQYF. The CDR3 DNA reads as TGTGCCAGCAGTTCTGGACACATTCAGTACTTC. The genes are TRBV6-5 and TRBJ2-4; no reliable D call. Germline CDR1 reads MNHEY; CDR2 reads SVGAGI. Trimming shortened V by 4 bases and J by 8 bases, and 6 bases separated the two germline ends. There are 11 residues in the CDR3.

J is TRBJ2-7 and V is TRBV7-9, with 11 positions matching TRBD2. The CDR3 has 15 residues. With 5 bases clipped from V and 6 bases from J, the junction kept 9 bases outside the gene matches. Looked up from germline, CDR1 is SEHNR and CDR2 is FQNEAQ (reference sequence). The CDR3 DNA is TGTGCCAGCAGCCCCCATAGCGGGGGGGCCGCCGAGCAGTACTTC. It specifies CASSPHSGGAAEQYF.

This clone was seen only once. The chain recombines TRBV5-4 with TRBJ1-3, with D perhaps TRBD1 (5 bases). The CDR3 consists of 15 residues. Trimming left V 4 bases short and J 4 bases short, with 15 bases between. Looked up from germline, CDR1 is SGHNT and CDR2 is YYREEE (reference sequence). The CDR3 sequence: CASSNAQDSGNTIYF. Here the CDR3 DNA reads TGTGCCAGCAGCAACGCACAGGACTCAGGAAACACCATATATTTT.

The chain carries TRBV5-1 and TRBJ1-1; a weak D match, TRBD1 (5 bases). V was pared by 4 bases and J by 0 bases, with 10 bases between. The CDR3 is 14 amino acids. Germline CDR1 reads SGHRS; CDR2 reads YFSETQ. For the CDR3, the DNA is TGCGCCAGCAGCCCGACAGTTATGAACACTGAAGCTTTCTTT. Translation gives CASSPTVMNTEAFF.

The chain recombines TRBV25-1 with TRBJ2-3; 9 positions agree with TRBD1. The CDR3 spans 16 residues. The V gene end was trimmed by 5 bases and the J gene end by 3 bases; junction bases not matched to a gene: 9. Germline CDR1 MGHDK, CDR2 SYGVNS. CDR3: CASSLWTGDLTDTQYF. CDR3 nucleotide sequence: TGTGCCAGCAGTCTCTGGACAGGGGACCTAACAGATACGCAGTATTTT.

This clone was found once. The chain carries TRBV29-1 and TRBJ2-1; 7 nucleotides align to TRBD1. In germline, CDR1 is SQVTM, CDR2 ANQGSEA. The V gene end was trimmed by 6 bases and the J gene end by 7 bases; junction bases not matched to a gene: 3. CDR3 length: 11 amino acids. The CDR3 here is CSVDRANEQFF. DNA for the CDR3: TGCAGCGTCGACAGGGCTAATGAGCAGTTCTTC.